The T cell receptor beta chain described here comes from a study of blood T cell repertoires in COVID-19. Study overall: Sources were T cells, B-cell-depleted T cells, or PBMCs; the material itself was cDNA or gDNA.

Data came from immunoSEQ multiplex PCR; TCRdb stores just in-frame clones and leaves some out. The sample includes around 360,000 clones, more than 75% seen only once; the top ten take 10%. V lost 5 bases to trimming and J lost 3 bases, with 19 bases between them. Looked up from germline, CDR1 is SEHNR and CDR2 is FQNEAQ (reference sequence). The CDR3 length is 17 residues. Sequenced input: peripheral blood. The receptor was isolated from a woman aged 25 to 39 with COVID-19, enrolled during active disease. This chain connects TRBV7-9 to TRBJ2-2, with D perhaps TRBD2 (7 bases). This CDR3 reads CASSQGGGLLYTGELFF. The CDR3 nucleotides are TGTGCCAGCAGCCAGGGAGGGGGACTACTTTACACCGGGGAGCTGTTTTTT.